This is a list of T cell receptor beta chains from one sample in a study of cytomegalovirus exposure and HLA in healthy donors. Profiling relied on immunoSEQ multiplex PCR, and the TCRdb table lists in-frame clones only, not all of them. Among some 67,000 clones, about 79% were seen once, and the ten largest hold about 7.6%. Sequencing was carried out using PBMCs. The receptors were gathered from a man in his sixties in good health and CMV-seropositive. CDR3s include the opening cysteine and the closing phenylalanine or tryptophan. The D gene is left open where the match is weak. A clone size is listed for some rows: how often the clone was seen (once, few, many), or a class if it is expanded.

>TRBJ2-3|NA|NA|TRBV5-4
TGTGCCAGCTTGAAAGGGGTTGCGGACGATACGCAGTATTTT
CASLKGVADDTQYF
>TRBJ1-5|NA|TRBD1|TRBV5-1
TGCGCCAGCAGCTTCAGGGGGCTTGATCAGCCCCAGCATTTT
CASSFRGLDQPQHF
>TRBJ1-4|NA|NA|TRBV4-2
TGTGCCAGCAGCCAAGATTCATACCCGGGGATTAATGAAAAACTGTTTTTT
CASSQDSYPGINEKLFF
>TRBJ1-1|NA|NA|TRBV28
TGTGCCAGCAGTTTACGGTACACTGAAGCTTTCTTT
CASSLRYTEAFF
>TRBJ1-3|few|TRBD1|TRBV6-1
TGTGCCAGCAGTGGATCCCCTGGGACAGGGGCTGGAAACACCATATATTTT
CASSGSPGTGAGNTIYF
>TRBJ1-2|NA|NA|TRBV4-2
TGTGCCAGCAGCCAAGTGGGGGGGGCGGATGGCTACACCTTC
CASSQVGGADGYTF
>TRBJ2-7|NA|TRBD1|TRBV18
TGTGCCAGCTCACCCCCGGGACAGGGGTCCCCCTACGAGCAGTACTTC
CASSPPGQGSPYEQYF
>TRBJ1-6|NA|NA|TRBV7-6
TGTGCCAGCAGCTTAGAGGCAGGGCCAGGGAATTCACCCCTCCACTTT
CASSLEAGPGNSPLHF
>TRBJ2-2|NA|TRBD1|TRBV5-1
TGCGCCAGCAGCTCGTCCGGGACAGGGAACACCGGGGAGCTGTTTTTT
CASSSSGTGNTGELFF
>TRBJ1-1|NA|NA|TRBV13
TGTGCCAGCAGTTTCAGGGCGTCTAACACTGAAGCTTTCTTT
CASSFRASNTEAFF
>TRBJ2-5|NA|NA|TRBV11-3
TGTGCCAGCAGCTTTGCGGGGATCCAAGAGACCCAGTACTTC
CASSFAGIQETQYF
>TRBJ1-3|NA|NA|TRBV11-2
TGTGCCAGCAGCTCCCCAGGGGCGACTGGAAACACCATATATTTT
CASSSPGATGNTIYF
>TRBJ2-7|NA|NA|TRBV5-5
TGTGCCAGCAGCTTCGGACTCCTATCCTCCTACGAGCAGTACTTC
CASSFGLLSSYEQYF
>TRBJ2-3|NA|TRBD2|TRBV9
TGTGCCAGCGCTTTAGCGGGGGGAACATATACGCAGTATTTT
CASALAGGTYTQYF
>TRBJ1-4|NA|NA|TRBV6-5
TGTGCCAGCAGTTACGAGAGTAATGAAAAACTGTTTTTT
CASSYESNEKLFF
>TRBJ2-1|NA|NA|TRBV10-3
TGTGCCATCAGACCCGGGACATCCGACAATGAGCAGTTCTTC
CAIRPGTSDNEQFF
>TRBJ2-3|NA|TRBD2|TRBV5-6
TGTGCCAGCAGCTTGAAACTAGCGGGGTCGAAAAACACAGATACGCAGTATTTT
CASSLKLAGSKNTDTQYF
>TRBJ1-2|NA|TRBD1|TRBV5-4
TGTGCCAGCAGCTTATGGCAGGGGGCGGGCGGCTACACCTTC
CASSLWQGAGGYTF
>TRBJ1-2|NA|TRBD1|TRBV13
TGTGCCAGCAGCTATAACAGGGACAGGGCTTATGGCTACACCTTC
CASSYNRDRAYGYTF
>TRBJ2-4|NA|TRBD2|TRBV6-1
TGTGCCAGCAGTGAAGCGGGTAGCGGGAGCCAAAACATTCAGTACTTC
CASSEAGSGSQNIQYF
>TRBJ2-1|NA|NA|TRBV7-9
TGTGCCAGCAGCCTACAAACAGGCTACAATGAGCAGTTCTTC
CASSLQTGYNEQFF
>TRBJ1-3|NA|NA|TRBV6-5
TGTGCCAGCAGTCCTTTTACAGGGTCTGGAAACACCATATATTTT
CASSPFTGSGNTIYF
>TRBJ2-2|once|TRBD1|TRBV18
TGTGCCAGCTCCCCCGGGACAGGGCACCTCGGGGAGCTGTTTTTT
CASSPGTGHLGELFF
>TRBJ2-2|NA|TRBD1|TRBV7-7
TGTGCTAGCAGCTCGGCAGGGGGCGAATTAACCGGGGAGCTGTTTTTT
CASSSAGGELTGELFF
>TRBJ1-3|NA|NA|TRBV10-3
TGTGCCATCAGTGAGTCGCGGGGGTCGTCTGGAAACACCATATATTTT
CAISESRGSSGNTIYF
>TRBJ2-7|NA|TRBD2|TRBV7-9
TGTGCCAGCAGCAGCCTCATAGCGGGAGAGGACGAGCAGTACTTC
CASSSLIAGEDEQYF
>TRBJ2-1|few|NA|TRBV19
TGTGCCAGTAGCGGGAGCTCCTACAATGAGCAGTTCTTC
CASSGSSYNEQFF
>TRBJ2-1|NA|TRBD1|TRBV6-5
TGTGCCAGCAGTTACTCGGGACAGCTCCCCCTCGATGAGCAGTTCTTC
CASSYSGQLPLDEQFF
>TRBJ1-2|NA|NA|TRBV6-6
TGTGCCAGCAGTTATGACAGCCCAATCACTAACTATGGCTACACCTTC
CASSYDSPITNYGYTF
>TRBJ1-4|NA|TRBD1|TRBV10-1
TGCGCCAGCAGTCCAAGGACAGGGATTAATGAAAAACTGTTTTTT
CASSPRTGINEKLFF
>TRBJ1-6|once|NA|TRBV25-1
TGTGCCAGCAGTACACAGGGTAATTCACCCCTCCACTTT
CASSTQGNSPLHF
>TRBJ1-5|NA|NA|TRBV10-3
TGTGCCATCACTCAGACAAGTGGTCAGCCCCAGCATTTT
CAITQTSGQPQHF
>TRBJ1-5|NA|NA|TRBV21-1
TGTGCCAGCAGCGGCTACAGGTGGGGACAGCCCCAGCATTTT
CASSGYRWGQPQHF
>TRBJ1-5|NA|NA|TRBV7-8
TGTGCCAGCAGCTTAGCCTTAGAGCAGCCCCAGCATTTT
CASSLALEQPQHF
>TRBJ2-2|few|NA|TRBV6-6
TGTGCCAGCAGTTACGAGTGGACCGGGGAGCTGTTTTTT
CASSYEWTGELFF
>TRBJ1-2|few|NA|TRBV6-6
TGTGCCAGCAGTTACTCGGGAGACTATGGCTACACCTTC
CASSYSGDYGYTF
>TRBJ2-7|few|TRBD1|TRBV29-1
TGCAGCGTGGGGGGACAGGGTTACGAGCAGTACTTC
CSVGGQGYEQYF
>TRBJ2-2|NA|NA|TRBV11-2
TGTGCCAGCATCCTGCCGGGGGCGAACACCGGGGAGCTGTTTTTT
CASILPGANTGELFF
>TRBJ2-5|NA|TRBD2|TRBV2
TGTGCCAGCAGGGGGAACGCGGGAGGAGGTGAGACCCAGTACTTC
CASRGNAGGGETQYF
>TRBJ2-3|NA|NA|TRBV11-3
TGTGCCAGCAGCCCGGACAGCGACACAGATACGCAGTATTTT
CASSPDSDTDTQYF
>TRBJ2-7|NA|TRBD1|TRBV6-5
TGTGCCAGCAGAATCGACAGGGGGCCATCCGAGCAGTACTTC
CASRIDRGPSEQYF
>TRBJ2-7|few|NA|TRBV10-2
TGCGCCAGCAGAGGGGGTGACGAAAGGGGCCCTACCTACGAGCAGTACTTC
CASRGGDERGPTYEQYF
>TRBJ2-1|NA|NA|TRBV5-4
TGTGCCAGCAGCCTATCCCCCCGAGAACGTGGTGAGCAGTTCTTC
CASSLSPRERGEQFF
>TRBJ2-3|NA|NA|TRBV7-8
TGTGCCAGCAGCTTACCTAGCGTGGATACGCAGTATTTT
CASSLPSVDTQYF